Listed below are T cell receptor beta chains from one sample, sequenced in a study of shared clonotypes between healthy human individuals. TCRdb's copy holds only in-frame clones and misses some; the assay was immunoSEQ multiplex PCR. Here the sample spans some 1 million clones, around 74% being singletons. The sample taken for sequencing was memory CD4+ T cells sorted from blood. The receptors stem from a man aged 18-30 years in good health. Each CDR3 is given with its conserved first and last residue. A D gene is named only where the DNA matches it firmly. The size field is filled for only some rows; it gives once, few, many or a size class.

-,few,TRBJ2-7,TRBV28,CASSLGQAVYEQYF,TGTGCCAGCAGTTTAGGTCAGGCTGTCTACGAGCAGTACTTC
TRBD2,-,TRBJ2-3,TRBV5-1,CASSLTSGRLDTQYF,TGCGCCAGCAGCTTGACTAGCGGGAGACTAGATACGCAGTATTTT
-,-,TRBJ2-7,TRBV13,CASSLTFTGISYEQYF,TGTGCCAGCAGCCTGACTTTCACAGGGATCTCCTACGAGCAGTACTTC
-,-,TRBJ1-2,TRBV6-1,CASRGGGDGYTF,TGTGCCAGCAGGGGGGGAGGGGATGGCTACACCTTC
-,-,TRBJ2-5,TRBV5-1,CASRANQETQYF,TGCGCCAGCAGGGCCAACCAAGAGACCCAGTACTTC
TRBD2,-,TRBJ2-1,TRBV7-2,CASSLVPAGGNEQFF,TGTGCCAGCAGCTTAGTCCCAGCGGGGGGAAATGAGCAGTTCTTC
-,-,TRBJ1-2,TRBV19,CASSTGVGVSGYTF,TGTGCCAGTAGTACAGGGGTCGGGGTATCCGGCTACACCTTC
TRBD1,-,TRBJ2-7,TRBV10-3,CAISGTGPSSYEQYF,TGTGCCATCAGTGGGACAGGGCCCAGCTCCTACGAGCAGTACTTC
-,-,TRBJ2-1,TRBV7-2,CASKGVNNEQFF,TGTGCCAGCAAAGGGGTCAACAATGAGCAGTTCTTC
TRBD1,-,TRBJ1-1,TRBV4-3,CASSRGQGGSNTEAFF,TGCGCCAGCAGCCGAGGACAGGGGGGTTCCAACACTGAAGCTTTCTTT
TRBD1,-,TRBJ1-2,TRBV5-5,CASSWEAGQGIGYTF,TGTGCCAGCAGCTGGGAAGCGGGACAGGGCATTGGCTACACCTTC
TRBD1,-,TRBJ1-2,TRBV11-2,CASSRTGQAYGYTF,TGTGCCAGCAGCCGAACGGGACAGGCATATGGCTACACCTTC
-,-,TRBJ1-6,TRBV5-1,CASSLVSQGANSPLHF,TGCGCCAGCAGCTTGGTGAGTCAGGGAGCTAACTCACCCCTCCACTTT
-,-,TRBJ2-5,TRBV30,CAWSTGLDQETQYF,TGTGCCTGGAGTACGGGACTGGATCAAGAGACCCAGTACTTC
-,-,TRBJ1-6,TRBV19,CASGDTYNSPLHF,TGTGCCAGCGGGGACACCTATAATTCACCCCTCCACTTT
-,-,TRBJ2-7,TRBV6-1,CASSVGVSYEQYF,TGTGCCAGCAGTGTAGGGGTCTCCTACGAGCAGTACTTC
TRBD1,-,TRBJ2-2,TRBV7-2,CASSLGQVGGELFF,TGTGCCAGCAGCCTGGGACAGGTTGGCGGGGAGCTGTTTTTT
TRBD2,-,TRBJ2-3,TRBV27,CASTSGLAGFTDTQYF,TGTGCCAGCACCAGTGGACTAGCGGGTTTCACAGATACGCAGTATTTT
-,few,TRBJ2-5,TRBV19,CASKGTIGETQYF,TGTGCCTCAAAAGGGACAATTGGGGAGACCCAGTACTTC
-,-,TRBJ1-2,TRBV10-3,CAISRGTEYGYTF,TGTGCCATCAGCCGCGGGACCGAATATGGCTACACCTTC
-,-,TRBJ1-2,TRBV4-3,CASSQDTANVYGYTF,TGCGCCAGCAGCCAAGATACAGCCAATGTCTATGGCTACACCTTC
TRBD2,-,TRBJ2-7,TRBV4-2,CASSQQTSGGYEQYF,TGTGCCAGCAGCCAACAGACTAGCGGGGGCTACGAGCAGTACTTC
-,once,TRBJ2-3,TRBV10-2,CASTPRRLDTQYF,TGCGCCAGCACCCCCCGGAGGCTAGATACGCAGTATTTT
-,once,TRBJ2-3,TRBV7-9,CASSSTLGTQYF,TGTGCCAGCAGCTCGACTCTCGGTACGCAGTATTTT
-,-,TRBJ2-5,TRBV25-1,CASRQDREQYF,TGTGCCAGCAGGCAGGACAGAGAGCAGTACTTC
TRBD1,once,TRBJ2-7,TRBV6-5,CASSYRWDSLYEQYF,TGTGCCAGCAGTTACCGATGGGACAGTCTCTACGAGCAGTACTTC
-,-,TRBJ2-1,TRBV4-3,CASSQRSAGRYNEQFF,TGCGCCAGCAGCCAAAGGTCCGCGGGAAGATACAATGAGCAGTTCTTC
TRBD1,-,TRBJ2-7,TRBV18,CASSPWAQGQGSSEQYF,TGTGCCAGCTCACCCTGGGCTCAGGGACAGGGATCGTCCGAGCAGTACTTC
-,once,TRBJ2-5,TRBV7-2,CASSSYLRGGGETQYF,TGTGCCAGCAGCTCCTACCTCAGGGGCGGTGGAGAGACCCAGTACTTC
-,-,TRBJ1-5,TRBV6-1,CASSEYETGLYSNQPQHF,TGTGCCAGCAGTGAATACGAGACAGGACTTTATAGCAATCAGCCCCAGCATTTT
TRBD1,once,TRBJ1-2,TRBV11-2,CASSLPGGYGYTF,TGTGCCAGCAGCTTACCAGGGGGCTATGGCTACACCTTC
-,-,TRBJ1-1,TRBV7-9,CASSSQANTEAFF,TGTGCCAGCAGCTCACAAGCTAACACTGAAGCTTTCTTT
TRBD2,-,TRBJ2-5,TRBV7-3,CASSLQAGSGETQYF,TGTGCCAGCAGCTTGCAAGCGGGGTCGGGCGAGACCCAGTACTTC
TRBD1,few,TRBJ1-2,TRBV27,CASSFLSDRGGYTF,TGTGCCAGCAGTTTCCTCTCCGACAGGGGTGGCTACACCTTC
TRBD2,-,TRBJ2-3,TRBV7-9,CASSLGTSGGPDTQYF,TGTGCCAGCAGCTTAGGTACTAGCGGGGGGCCCGATACGCAGTATTTT
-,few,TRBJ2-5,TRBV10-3,CAISGSAQETQYF,TGTGCCATCAGTGGTAGCGCCCAAGAGACCCAGTACTTC
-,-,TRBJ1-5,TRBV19,CASSISNQPQHF,TGTGCCAGTAGTATCAGTAATCAGCCCCAGCATTTT
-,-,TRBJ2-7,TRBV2,CASSGGGLDEQYF,TGTGCCAGCAGTGGGGGGGGCTTAGACGAGCAGTACTTC
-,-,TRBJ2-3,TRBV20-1,CSGRTGDTQYF,TGCAGTGGCCGAACAGGAGATACGCAGTATTTT
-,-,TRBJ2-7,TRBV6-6,CASSERDPPYEQYF,TGTGCCAGCTCAGAGAGGGATCCACCCTACGAGCAGTACTTC
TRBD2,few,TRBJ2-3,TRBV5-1,CASSFGARLAETVPTDTQYF,TGCGCCAGCAGCTTCGGGGCGCGACTAGCGGAAACCGTACCCACAGATACGCAGTATTTT